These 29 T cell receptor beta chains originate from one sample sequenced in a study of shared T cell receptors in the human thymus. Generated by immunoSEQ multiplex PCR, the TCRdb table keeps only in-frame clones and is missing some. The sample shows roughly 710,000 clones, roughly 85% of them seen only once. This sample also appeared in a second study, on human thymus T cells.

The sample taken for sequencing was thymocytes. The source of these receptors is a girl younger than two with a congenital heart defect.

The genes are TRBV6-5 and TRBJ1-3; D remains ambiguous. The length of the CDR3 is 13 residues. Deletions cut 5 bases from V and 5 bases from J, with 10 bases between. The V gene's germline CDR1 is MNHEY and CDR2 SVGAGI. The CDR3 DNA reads TGTGCCAGCAGTCGCGGGAAACGAAACACCATATATTTT. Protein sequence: CASSRGKRNTIYF.

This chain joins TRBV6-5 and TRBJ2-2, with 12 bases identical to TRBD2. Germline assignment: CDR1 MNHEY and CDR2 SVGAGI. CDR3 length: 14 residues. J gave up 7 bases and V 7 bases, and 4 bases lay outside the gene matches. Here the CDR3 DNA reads TGTGCCAGCATCACTAGCGGGGGGAACGGGGAGCTGTTTTTT. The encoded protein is CASITSGGNGELFF.

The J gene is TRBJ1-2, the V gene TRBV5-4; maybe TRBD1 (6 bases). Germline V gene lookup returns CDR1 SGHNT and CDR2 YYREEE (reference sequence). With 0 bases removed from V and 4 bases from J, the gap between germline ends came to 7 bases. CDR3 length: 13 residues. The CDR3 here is CASSLGTAYGYTF. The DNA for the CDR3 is TGTGCCAGCAGCTTGGGGACAGCCTATGGCTACACCTTC.

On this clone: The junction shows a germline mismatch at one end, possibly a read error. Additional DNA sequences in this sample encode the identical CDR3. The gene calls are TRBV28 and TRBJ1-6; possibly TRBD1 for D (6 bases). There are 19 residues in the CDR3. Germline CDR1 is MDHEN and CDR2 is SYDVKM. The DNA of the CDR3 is TGTGCCAGCAGTCCCTACAGGGAGGGTGGATCGAGAAGGAATTCCCCCCTCCACTTT. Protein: CASSPYREGGSRRNSPLHF.

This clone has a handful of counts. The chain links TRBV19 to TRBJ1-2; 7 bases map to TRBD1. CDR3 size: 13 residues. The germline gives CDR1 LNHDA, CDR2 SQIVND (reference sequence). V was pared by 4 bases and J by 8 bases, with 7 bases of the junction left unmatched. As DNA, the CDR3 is TGTGCCAGTAGTAGGGACAGCCGGACAGGCTACACCTTC. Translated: CASSRDSRTGYTF.

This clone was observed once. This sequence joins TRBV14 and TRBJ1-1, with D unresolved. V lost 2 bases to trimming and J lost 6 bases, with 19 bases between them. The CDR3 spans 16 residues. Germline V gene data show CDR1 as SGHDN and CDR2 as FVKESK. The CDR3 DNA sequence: TGTGCCAGCAGCCAATATGGAGGGCTGGGCGTCGCTGAAGCTTTCTTT. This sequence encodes CASSQYGGLGVAEAFF. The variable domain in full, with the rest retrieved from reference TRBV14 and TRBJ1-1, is EAGVTQFPSHSVIEKGQTVTLRCDPISGHDNLYWYRRVMGKEIKFLLHFVKESKQDESGMPNNRFLAERTGGTYSTLKVQPAELEDSGVYFCASSQYGGLGVAEAFFGQGTRLTVV.

The CDR3 coding sequence is TGCGCCAGCAGCCAAGGATGGTCCAGGGGCAACTATAATTCACCCCTCCACTTT. This translates into CASSQGWSRGNYNSPLHF. V gene TRBV4-3 combines with J gene TRBJ1-6; TRBD1 might be the D (6 bases). CDR3 length equals 18 residues. Trimming cost V 1 base and J 3 bases, with 16 bases left between them. Germline V gene lookup returns CDR1 LGHNA and CDR2 YSLEER.

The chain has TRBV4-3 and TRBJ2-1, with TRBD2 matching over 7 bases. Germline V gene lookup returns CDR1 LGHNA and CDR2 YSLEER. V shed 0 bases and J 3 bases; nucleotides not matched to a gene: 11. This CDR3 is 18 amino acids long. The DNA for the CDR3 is TGCGCCAGCAGCCAAGATCGGGTATGGGGAGGGATCTACAATGAGCAGTTCTTC. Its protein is CASSQDRVWGGIYNEQFF.

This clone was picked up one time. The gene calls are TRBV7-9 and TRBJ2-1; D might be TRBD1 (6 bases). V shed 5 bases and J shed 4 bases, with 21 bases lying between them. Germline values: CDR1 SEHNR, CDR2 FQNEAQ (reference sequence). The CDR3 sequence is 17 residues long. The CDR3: CASSPEIQGNVYNEQFF. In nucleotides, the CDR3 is TGTGCCAGCAGCCCAGAAATACAGGGTAACGTTTACAATGAGCAGTTCTTC.

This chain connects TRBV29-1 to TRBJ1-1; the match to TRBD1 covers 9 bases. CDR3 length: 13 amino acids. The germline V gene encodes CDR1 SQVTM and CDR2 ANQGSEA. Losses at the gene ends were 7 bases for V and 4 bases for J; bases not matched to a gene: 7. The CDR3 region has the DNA TGCAGCGGGACAGGGGATTGGTCCACTGAAGCTTTCTTT. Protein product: CSGTGDWSTEAFF. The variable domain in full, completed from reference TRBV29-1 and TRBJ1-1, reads SAVISQKPSRDICQRGTSLTIQCQVDSQVTMMFWYRQQPGQSLTLIATANQGSEATYESGFVIDKFPISRPNLTFSTLTVSNMSPEDSSIYLCSGTGDWSTEAFFGQGTRLTVV.

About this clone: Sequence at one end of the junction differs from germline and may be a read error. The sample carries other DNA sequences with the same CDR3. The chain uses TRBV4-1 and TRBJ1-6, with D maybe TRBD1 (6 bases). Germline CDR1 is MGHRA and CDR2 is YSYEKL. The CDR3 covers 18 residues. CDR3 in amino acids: CASSQDWGGKGDDSPLHF. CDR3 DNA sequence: TGCGCCAGCAGCCAAGATTGGGGTGGCAAGGGGGACGATTCCCCCCTCCACTTT.

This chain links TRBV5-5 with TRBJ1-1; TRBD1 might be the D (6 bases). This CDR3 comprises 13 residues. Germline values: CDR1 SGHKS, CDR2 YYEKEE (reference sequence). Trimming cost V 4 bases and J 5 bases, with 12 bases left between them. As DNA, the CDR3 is TGTGCCAGCAGCGTTAGCCAGGGGACTGAAGCTTTCTTT. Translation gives CASSVSQGTEAFF.

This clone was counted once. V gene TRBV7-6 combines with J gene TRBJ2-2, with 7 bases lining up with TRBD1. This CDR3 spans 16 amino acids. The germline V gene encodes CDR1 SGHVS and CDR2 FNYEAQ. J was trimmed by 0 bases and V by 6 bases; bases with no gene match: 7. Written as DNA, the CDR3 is TGTGCCAGCAGACAGGGGCGGTTTTCGAACACCGGGGAGCTGTTTTTT. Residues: CASRQGRFSNTGELFF.

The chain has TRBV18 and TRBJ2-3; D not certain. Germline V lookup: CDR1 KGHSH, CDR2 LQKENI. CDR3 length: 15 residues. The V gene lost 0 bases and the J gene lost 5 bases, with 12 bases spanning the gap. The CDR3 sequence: CASSPPALRRDTQYF. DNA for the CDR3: TGTGCCAGCTCACCACCGGCTCTCCGGAGAGATACGCAGTATTTT.

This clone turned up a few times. CDR3 region: CASSLRPRQLSTEAFF. For the CDR3, the DNA is TGTGCCAGCAGCTTGAGACCCAGACAATTGAGTACTGAAGCTTTCTTT. J is TRBJ1-1 and V is TRBV5-6; D not resolved. Germline-derived CDR1 and CDR2 are SGHDT and YYEEEE. With 1 base removed from V and 5 bases from J, the gap between germline ends came to 18 bases. The CDR3 spans 16 residues.

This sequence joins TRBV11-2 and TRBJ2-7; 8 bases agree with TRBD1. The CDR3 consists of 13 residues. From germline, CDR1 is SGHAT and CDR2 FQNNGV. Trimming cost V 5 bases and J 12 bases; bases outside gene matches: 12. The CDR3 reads CASSLDREGMPYF. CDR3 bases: TGTGCCAGCAGCCTGGACAGGGAAGGGATGCCGTACTTC.

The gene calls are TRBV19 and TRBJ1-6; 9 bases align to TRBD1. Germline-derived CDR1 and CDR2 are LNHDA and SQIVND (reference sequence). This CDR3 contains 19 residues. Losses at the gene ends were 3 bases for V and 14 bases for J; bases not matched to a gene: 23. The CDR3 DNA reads TGTGCCAGTAGTATTCCCCCGGACAGGGGAGGGAATCAAGTCTTCACCCTCCACTTT. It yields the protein CASSIPPDRGGNQVFTLHF.

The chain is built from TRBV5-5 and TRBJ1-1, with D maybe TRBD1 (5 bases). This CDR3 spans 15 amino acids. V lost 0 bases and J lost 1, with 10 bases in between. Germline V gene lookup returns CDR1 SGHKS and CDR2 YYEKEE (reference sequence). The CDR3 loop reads CASSLDHRSNTEAFF. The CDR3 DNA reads TGTGCCAGCAGCTTGGATCACAGGTCGAACACTGAAGCTTTCTTT.

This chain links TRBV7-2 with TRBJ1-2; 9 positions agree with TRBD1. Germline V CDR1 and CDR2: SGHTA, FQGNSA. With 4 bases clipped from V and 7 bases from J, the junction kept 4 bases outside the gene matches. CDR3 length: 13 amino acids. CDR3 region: CASSWETGGGYTF. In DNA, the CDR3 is TGTGCCAGCAGCTGGGAGACAGGGGGTGGCTACACCTTC.

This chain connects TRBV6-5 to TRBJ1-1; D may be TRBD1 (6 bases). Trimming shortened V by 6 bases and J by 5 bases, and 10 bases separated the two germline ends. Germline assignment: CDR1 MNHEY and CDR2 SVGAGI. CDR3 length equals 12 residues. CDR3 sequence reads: CASSTGLTEAFF. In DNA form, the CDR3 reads TGTGCCAGCAGCACAGGGCTTACTGAAGCTTTCTTT.

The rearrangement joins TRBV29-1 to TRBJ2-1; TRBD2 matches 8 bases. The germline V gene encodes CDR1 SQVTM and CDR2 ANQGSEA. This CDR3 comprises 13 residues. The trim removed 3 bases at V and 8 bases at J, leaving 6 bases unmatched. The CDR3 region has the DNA TGCAGCGTTGACGGGGGGGCTGTATATGAGCAGTTCTTC. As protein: CSVDGGAVYEQFF.

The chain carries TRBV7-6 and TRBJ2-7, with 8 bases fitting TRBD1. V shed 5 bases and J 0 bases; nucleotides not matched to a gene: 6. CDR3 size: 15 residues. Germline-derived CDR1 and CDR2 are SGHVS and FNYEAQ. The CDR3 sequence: CASSTRTGHSYEQYF. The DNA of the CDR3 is TGTGCCAGCAGCACACGGACAGGGCACTCCTACGAGCAGTACTTC.

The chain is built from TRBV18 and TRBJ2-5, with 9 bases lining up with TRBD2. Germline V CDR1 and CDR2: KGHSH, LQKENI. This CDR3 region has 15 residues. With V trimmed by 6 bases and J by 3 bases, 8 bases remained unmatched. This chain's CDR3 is CASSRGGAAEETQYF. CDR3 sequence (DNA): TGTGCCAGCTCCCGCGGGGGGGCCGCGGAAGAGACCCAGTACTTC.

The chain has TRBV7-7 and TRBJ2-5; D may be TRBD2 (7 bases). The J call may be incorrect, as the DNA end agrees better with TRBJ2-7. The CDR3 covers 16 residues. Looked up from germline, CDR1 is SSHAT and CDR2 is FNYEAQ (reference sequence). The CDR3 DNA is TGTGCCAGCAGCCAGGGGCGGGGGCTTGTATCTAACGAGCAGTACTTC. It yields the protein CASSQGRGLVSNEQYF.

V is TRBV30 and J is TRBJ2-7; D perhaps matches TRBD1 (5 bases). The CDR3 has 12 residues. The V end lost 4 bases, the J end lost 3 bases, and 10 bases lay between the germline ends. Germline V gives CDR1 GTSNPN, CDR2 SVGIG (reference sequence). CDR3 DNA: TGTGCCTGGAAACGGACAAACTACGAGCAGTACTTC. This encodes CAWKRTNYEQYF.

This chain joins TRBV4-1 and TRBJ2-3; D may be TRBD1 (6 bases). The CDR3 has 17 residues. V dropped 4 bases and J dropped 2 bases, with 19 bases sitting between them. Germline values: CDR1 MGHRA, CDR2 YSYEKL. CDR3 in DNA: TGCGCCAGCAGCCTAAAGGACAGTCCCCACCTCACAGATACGCAGTATTTT. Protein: CASSLKDSPHLTDTQYF.

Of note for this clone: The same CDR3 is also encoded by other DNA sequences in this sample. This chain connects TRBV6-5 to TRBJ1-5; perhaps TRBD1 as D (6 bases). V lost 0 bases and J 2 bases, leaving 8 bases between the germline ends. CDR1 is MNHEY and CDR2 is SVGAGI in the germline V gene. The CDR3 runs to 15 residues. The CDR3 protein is CASSYSSGGNQPQHF. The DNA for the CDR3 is TGTGCCAGCAGTTACTCGTCAGGGGGCAATCAGCCCCAGCATTTT.

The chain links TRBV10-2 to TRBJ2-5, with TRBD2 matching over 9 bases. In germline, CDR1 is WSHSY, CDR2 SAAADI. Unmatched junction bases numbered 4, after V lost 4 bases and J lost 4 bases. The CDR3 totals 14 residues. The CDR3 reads CASSAAGGGETQYF. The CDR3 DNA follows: TGCGCCAGCAGTGCCGCGGGGGGGGGAGAGACCCAGTACTTC.

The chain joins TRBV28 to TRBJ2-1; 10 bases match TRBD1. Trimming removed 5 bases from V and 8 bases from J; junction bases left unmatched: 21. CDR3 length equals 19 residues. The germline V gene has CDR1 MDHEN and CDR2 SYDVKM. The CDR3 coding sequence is TGTGCCAGCAGTATCACGCGCGATACCGGGACAGGGGACTGGTATGAGCAGTTCTTC. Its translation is CASSITRDTGTGDWYEQFF.